The clone carrying this T cell receptor beta chain has only a few counts. Random hexamers were used to reverse transcribe the RNA input (roughly 0.5 to 1 ug). TCR beta CDR3 was amplified by immunoSEQ multiplex PCR. This amplification extended across 54 Vbeta and 13 Jbeta segments. TCRdb recomputed calls from the immunoSEQ multiplex PCR reads with MiXCR, one row per CDR3 protein. The sample carries 100,000 to 150,000 distinct CDR3 sequences, 75% to 90% recorded once. The data derive from a study of CD8 T cells in Susac syndrome. This CDR3 region has 13 residues. Per germline, CDR1 LNHDA and CDR2 SQIVND (reference sequence). The ends lost 9 bases at V and 0 bases at J; junction bases unmatched: 4.

Input material: CD8+ T cells from PBMCs. This clonotype was obtained from a human donor with multiple sclerosis. The chain links TRBV19 to TRBJ1-1, with TRBD1 matching over 7 bases. CDR3 in DNA: TGTGCCAGCCGGGACAGTCTGAACACTGAAGCTTTCTTT. Its protein is CASRDSLNTEAFF.